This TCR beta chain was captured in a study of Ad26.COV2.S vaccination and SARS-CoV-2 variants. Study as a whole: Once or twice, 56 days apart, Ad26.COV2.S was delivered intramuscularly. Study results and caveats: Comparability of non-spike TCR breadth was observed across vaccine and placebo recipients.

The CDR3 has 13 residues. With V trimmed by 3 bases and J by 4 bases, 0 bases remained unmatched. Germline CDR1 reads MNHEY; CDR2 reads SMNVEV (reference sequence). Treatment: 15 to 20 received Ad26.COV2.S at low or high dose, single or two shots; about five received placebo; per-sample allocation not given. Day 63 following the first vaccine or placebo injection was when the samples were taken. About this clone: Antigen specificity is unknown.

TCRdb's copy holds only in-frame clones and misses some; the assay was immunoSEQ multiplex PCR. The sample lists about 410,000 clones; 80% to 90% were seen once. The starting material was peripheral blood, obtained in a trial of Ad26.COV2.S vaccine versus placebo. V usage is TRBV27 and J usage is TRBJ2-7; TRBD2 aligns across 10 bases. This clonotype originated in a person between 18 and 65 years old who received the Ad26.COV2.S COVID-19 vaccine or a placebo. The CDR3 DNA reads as TGTGCCAGCAGTTTGGGACTAGCGTACGAGCAGTACTTC. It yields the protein CASSLGLAYEQYF.